A single T cell receptor beta chain is shown here with its context. The antigen it recognizes is unknown. One base away there is no much larger clone; base qualities are not given. Single viable CD3+CD4+CD8-CD45RO+ cells were sorted as memory CD4+ T cells on a FACSAria II. To determine CMV serostatus, a Roche Elecsys assay was used that detects serum IgG against CMV pp150, pp28, p38 and p52. After the samples were thawed, total CD4+ T cells were enriched through positive selection using CD4 magnetic microbeads. Samples originated from another study that specifically interrogated the CD4+ T cell memory repertoire. Peripheral blood mononuclear cells were isolated and cryopreserved according to standard operating procedures, and serum was kept at -80 degrees C. Staining used CD3-PerCP (BW264/56), CD4-APC (RPA-T4), CD45RO-PE (UCHT1) and CD8-Pacific Orange (3B5) antibodies, with Sytox blue excluding non-viable cells.

These data come from a study of memory CD4+ T cells and cytomegalovirus serostatus (dated by TCRdb to the late 2010s). At the level of the whole study: The cohort included some 35 healthy adults from Belgium, of whom 9 were CMV seropositive and 24 were CMV seronegative. To replicate a published TCR-based CMV serostatus classifier, the researchers sequenced the CD4+ memory TCRbeta repertoires of a Belgian cohort whose cytomegalovirus serostatus was known.

The full study reports these points: For CMV serostatus prediction, a median bootstrapped AUC of approximately 0.95 was reached with the original framework, and a median bootstrapped AUC of approximately 0.89 was reached with a US-trained random forest. The results were interpreted as suggesting that the CMV-associated TCR signature is mostly present in the CD4+ memory repertoire. On the Belgian cohort, the classifier based on the original framework reached a median bootstrapped AUC of 0.95, with a 95% CI of 0.76-1.00. Among the roughly 160 previously reported CMV-associated TCRbeta sequences, some 69 showed up in the CD4+ memory repertoires, with each one found in between one and five individuals. Only CD4+CD45RO+ memory cells were sequenced, in contrast to the original study, which included naive and memory CD4+ and CD8+ populations.

Looking up the germline V gene yields CDR1 SGHNT and CDR2 YENEEA. Germline trimming: 2 bases from V, 1 base from J; junction bases outside gene matches: 5. Its CDR3 holds 16 amino acids, cysteine through phenylalanine. Only the CDR3 region is kept as DNA, spanning 48 bases read in frame from base 1. Genomic DNA was extracted from sorted cells with the Quick-DNA Microprep Kit. Amplification of TCRbeta DNA was done with the immunoSEQ hsTCRbeta kit, following the protocol from the manufacturer. TCRbeta libraries were sequenced on an Illumina MiSeq instrument. The original methods were these. Once out-of-frame sequences had been removed, 2 million to 2.5 million distinct TCRbeta sequences were left, which works out to an average of roughly 67,000 per individual. Two values were used to score each individual: the count of 164 previously reported CMV-associated TCRbeta sequences and the total count of productive distinct TCRbeta sequences. A beta-binomial model was reimplemented in Python, and scikit-learn random forests with default parameters were trained on US cohort data. On the Belgian cohort, classifier performance was reported as the median AUC, along with percentile confidence intervals, across 10,000 bootstrap iterations. TCRdb mirrors the immuneACCESS table, restricted to in-frame sequences. Some clones are absent from its copies; in checked studies, under half trace to an unresolved V gene, and the reason for the others is unknown. V, J and clone size reflect that table, while D and trimming were determined from the DNA. For this sample there are approximately 74,000 clones; about 70% appear just once. The ten most abundant clones make up about 4.5% of the sample.

Sequenced input: memory CD4+ T cells from blood. The receptor's source is an adult in good health and CMV-seropositive. Recombination connected TRBV11-3 to TRBJ2-1; 7 junctional bases match TRBD2. The CDR3 region has the sequence CASSLRTGGSYNEQFF. The sequenced DNA is TGTGCCAGCAGCTTAAGGACGGGGGGATCCTACAATGAGCAGTTCTTC. With all but the CDR3 taken from the reference TRBV11-3 and TRBJ2-1 genes, the full variable domain is: EAGVVQSPRYKIIEKKQPVAFWCNPISGHNTLYWYLQNLGQGPELLIRYENEEAVDDSQLPKDRFSAERLKGVDSTLKIQPAELGDSAVYLCASSLRTGGSYNEQFFGPGTRLTVL.